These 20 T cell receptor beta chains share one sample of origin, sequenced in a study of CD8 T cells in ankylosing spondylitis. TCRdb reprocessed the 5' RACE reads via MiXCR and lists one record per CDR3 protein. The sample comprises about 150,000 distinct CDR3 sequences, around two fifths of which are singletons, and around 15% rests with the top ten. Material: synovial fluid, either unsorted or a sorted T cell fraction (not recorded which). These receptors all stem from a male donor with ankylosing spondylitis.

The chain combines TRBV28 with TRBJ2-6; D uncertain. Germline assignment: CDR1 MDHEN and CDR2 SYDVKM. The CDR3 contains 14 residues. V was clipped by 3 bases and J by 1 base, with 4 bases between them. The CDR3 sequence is CASSFESGANVLTF. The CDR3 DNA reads TGTGCCAGCAGTTTTGAATCTGGGGCCAACGTCCTGACTTTC.

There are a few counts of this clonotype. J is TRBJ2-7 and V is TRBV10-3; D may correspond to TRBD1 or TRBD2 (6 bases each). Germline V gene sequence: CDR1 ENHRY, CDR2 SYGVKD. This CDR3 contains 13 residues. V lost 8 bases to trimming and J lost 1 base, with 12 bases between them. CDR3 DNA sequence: TGTGCCATCGGAAGGGGGGATTCCTACGAGCAGTACTTC. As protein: CAIGRGDSYEQYF.

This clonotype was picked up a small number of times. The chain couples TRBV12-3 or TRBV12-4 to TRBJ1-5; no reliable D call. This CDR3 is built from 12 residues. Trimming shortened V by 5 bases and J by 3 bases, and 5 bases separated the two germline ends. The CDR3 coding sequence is TGTGCCAGCAGTCCTGACAATCAGCCCCAGCATTTT. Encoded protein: CASSPDNQPQHF.

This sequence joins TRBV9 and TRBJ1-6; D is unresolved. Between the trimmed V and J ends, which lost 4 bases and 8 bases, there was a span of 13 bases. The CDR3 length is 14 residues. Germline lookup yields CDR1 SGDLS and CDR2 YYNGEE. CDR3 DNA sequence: TGTGCCAGCAGCCCCTGGGGTGCGCATTCACCCCTCCACTTT. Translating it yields CASSPWGAHSPLHF.

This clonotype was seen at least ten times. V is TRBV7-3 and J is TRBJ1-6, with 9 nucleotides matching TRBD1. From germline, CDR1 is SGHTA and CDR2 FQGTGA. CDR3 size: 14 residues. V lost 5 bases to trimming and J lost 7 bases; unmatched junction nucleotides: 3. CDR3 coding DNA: TGTGCCAGCAGCCTAGGGACAGGGAATTCACCCCTCCACTTT. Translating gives CASSLGTGNSPLHF.

The CDR3 region is CSVAGESLIYGYTF. In nucleotides, the CDR3 is TGCAGCGTTGCGGGGGAGTCTCTTATCTATGGCTACACCTTC. This sequence joins TRBV29-1 and TRBJ1-2, with D maybe TRBD1 (5 bases). The germline gives CDR1 SQVTM, CDR2 ANQGSEA. This CDR3 region has 14 residues. The V gene lost 4 bases and the J gene lost 4 bases, with 16 bases spanning the gap.

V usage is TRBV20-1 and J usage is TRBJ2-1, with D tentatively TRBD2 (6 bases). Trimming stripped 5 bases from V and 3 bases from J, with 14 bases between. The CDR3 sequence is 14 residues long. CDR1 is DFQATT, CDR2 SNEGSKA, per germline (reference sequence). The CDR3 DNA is TGCAGTGCTGAGGGCGGGAATGACTACAATGAGCAGTTCTTC. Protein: CSAEGGNDYNEQFF.

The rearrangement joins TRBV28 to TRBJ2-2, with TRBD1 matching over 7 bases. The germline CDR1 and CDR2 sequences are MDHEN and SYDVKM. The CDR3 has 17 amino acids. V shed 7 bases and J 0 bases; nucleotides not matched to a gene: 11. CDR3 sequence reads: CASTPRGGHANTGELFF. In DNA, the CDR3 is TGTGCCAGCACCCCCCGAGGGGGCCACGCGAACACCGGGGAGCTGTTTTTT. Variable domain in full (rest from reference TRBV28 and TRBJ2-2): DVKVTQSSRYLVKRTGEKVFLECVQDMDHENMFWYRQDPGLGLRLIYFSYDVKMKEKGDIPEGYSVSREKKERFSLILESASTNQTSMYLCASTPRGGHANTGELFFGEGSRLTVL.

For the CDR3, the DNA is TGCAGTGCTAGAGACCCGGGACAGGCTCATCAGCCCCAGCATTTT. Translated: CSARDPGQAHQPQHF. This sequence joins TRBV20-1 and TRBJ1-5; 8 bases fit TRBD1. V shed 0 bases, J shed 5 bases, and the junction held 6 bases outside the gene matches. The CDR3 runs 15 residues. Germline V gene lookup returns CDR1 DFQATT and CDR2 SNEGSKA (reference sequence).

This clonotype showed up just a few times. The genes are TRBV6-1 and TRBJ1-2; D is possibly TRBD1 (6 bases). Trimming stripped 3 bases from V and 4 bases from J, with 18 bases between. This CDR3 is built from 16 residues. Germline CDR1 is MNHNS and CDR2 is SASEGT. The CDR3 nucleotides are TGTGCCAGCAGTGACGAGGCGGGGGGCTCGTTCTATGGCTACACCTTC. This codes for CASSDEAGGSFYGYTF.

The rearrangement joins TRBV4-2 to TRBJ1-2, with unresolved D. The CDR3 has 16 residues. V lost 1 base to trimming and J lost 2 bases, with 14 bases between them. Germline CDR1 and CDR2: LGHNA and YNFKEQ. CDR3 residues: CASSQAESVTNYGYTF. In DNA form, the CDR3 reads TGTGCCAGCAGCCAAGCCGAATCCGTAACCAACTATGGCTACACCTTC.

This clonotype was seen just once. The CDR3 nucleotides are TGCGCCAGCAGCCCCAACTATAGCGGGAGTGTTGATGAGCAGTTCTTC. Protein product: CASSPNYSGSVDEQFF. V gene TRBV5-1 combines with J gene TRBJ2-1; TRBD2 agrees at 9 bases. V shed 4 bases and J 8 bases; nucleotides not matched to a gene: 13. Germline V gives CDR1 SGHRS, CDR2 YFSETQ. The CDR3 totals 16 residues.

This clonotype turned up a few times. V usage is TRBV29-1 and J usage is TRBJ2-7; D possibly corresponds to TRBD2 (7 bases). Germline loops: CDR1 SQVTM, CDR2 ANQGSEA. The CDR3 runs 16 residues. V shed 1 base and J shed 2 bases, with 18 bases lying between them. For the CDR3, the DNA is TGCAGCGTTGAAGGACTGGGAGGGGGTCATCCCTACGAGCAGTACTTC. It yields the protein CSVEGLGGGHPYEQYF.

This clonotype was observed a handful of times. CDR3 sequence (DNA): TGTGCCACCTCGGACAGCGGAGGGACCCAGTACTTC. Translated: CATSDSGGTQYF. This chain links TRBV24-1 with TRBJ2-5, with D possibly TRBD1 on 6 matching bases. Trimming stripped 9 bases from V and 7 bases from J, with 14 bases between. Germline-derived CDR1 and CDR2 are KGHDR and SFDVKD. The CDR3 sequence is 12 residues long.

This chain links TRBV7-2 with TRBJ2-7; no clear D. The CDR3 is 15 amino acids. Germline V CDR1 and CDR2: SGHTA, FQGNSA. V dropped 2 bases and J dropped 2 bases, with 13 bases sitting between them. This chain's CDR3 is CASSLSAGVTYEQYF. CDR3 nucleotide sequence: TGTGCCAGCAGCTTATCCGCCGGCGTAACCTACGAGCAGTACTTC. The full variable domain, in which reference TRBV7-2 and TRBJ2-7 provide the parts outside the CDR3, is GAGVSQSPSNKVTEKGKDVELRCDPISGHTALYWYRQSLGQGLEFLIYFQGNSAPDKSGLPSDRFSAERTGGSVSTLTIQRTQQEDSAVYLCASSLSAGVTYEQYFGPGTRLTVT.

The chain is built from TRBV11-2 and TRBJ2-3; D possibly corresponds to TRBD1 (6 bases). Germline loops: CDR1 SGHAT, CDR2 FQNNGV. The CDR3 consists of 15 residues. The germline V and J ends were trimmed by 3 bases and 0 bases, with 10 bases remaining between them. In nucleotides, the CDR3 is TGTGCCAGCAGCTTTGGGGGCAGCAGCACAGATACGCAGTATTTT. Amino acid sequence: CASSFGGSSTDTQYF.

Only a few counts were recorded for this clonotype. DNA for the CDR3: TGCAGTGCTTGGACGGCATCCACAGATACGCAGTATTTT. Amino acid sequence: CSAWTASTDTQYF. The V and J genes are TRBV20-1 and TRBJ2-3; no definite D call. The germline gives CDR1 DFQATT, CDR2 SNEGSKA (reference sequence). The CDR3 consists of 13 residues. V lost 5 bases and J 2 bases, leaving 11 bases between the germline ends.

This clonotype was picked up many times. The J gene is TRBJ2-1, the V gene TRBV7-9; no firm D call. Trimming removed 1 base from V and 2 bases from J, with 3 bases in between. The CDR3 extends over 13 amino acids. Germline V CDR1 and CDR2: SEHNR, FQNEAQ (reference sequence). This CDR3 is CASSLVPYNEQFF. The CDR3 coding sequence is TGTGCCAGCAGCTTAGTACCCTACAATGAGCAGTTCTTC.

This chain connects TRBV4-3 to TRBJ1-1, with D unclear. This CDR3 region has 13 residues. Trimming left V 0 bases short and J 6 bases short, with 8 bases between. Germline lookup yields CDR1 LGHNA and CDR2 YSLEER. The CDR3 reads CASSQDTGAEAFF. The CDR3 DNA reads TGCGCCAGCAGCCAAGATACCGGGGCTGAAGCTTTCTTT.

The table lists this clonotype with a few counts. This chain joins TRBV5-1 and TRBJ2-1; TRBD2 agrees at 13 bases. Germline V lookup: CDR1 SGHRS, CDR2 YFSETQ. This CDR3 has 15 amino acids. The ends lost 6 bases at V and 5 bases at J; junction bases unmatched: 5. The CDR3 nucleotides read TGCGCCAGCAACTACGGACTAGCGGGGGACAATGAGCAGTTCTTC. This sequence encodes CASNYGLAGDNEQFF.